A selection of T cell receptor beta chains follows, all from one sample in a study of blood T cell repertoires in COVID-19. Repertoires were generated with immunoSEQ multiplex PCR, while TCRdb's copy carries only in-frame clones and drops some. The sample carries 95,000 to 150,000 clones, 86% recorded once. Sequencing was done on a sample of peripheral blood. All receptors come from a man aged 35-49 years with acute or convalescent COVID-19. Both conserved end residues are part of each CDR3. Fields, in order: CDR3 protein, CDR3 DNA, J gene, clone size, V gene, D gene. D genes are given only for firm matches. Part of the rows lack a size; the others show once, few, many or a class for expanded clones.

cdr3_aa: CASSSIGGPGSPLHF
cdr3_nt: TGCGCCAGCAGCTCAATAGGGGGCCCGGGGTCACCCCTCCACTTT
j_call: TRBJ1-6
clone_size: NA
v_call: TRBV4-1
d_call: TRBD1

cdr3_aa: CATSKDRASSYEQYF
cdr3_nt: TGTGCCACCAGTAAGGACAGGGCCAGCTCCTACGAGCAGTACTTC
j_call: TRBJ2-7
clone_size: NA
v_call: TRBV15
d_call: TRBD1

cdr3_aa: CASSAVEGYTF
cdr3_nt: TGTGCCAGTAGTGCCGTAGAGGGCTACACCTTC
j_call: TRBJ1-2
clone_size: few
v_call: TRBV19
d_call: NA

cdr3_aa: CASSLASTTGEQYF
cdr3_nt: TGTGCCAGCAGCTTAGCCTCAACTACGGGAGAGCAGTACTTC
j_call: TRBJ2-7
clone_size: few
v_call: TRBV7-9
d_call: NA

cdr3_aa: CASSYSVAYEQYF
cdr3_nt: TGTGCCAGCAGCTACTCGGTAGCCTACGAGCAGTACTTC
j_call: TRBJ2-7
clone_size: NA
v_call: TRBV3-1/TRBV3-2
d_call: NA

cdr3_aa: CASSRGTGKLNTEAFF
cdr3_nt: TGTGCCAGCAGTCGCGGGACAGGAAAATTGAACACTGAAGCTTTCTTT
j_call: TRBJ1-1
clone_size: NA
v_call: TRBV27
d_call: TRBD1

cdr3_aa: CASSLRGQGEFGYTF
cdr3_nt: TGTGCCAGCAGCCTGAGGGGACAGGGGGAATTTGGCTACACCTTC
j_call: TRBJ1-2
clone_size: NA
v_call: TRBV27
d_call: TRBD1

cdr3_aa: CASSRGQGYYGYTF
cdr3_nt: TGTGCCAGCAGCCGCGGACAGGGGTACTATGGCTACACCTTC
j_call: TRBJ1-2
clone_size: NA
v_call: TRBV11-2
d_call: TRBD1

cdr3_aa: CASSFIPGQPQETQYF
cdr3_nt: TGTGCCAGCAGCTTTATACCGGGACAGCCTCAAGAGACCCAGTACTTC
j_call: TRBJ2-5
clone_size: NA
v_call: TRBV5-6
d_call: TRBD1

cdr3_aa: CASSPRGGLNTGELFF
cdr3_nt: TGTGCCAGCAGCCCCCGGGGAGGTCTGAACACCGGGGAGCTGTTTTTT
j_call: TRBJ2-2
clone_size: NA
v_call: TRBV3-1/TRBV3-2
d_call: NA

cdr3_aa: CASSPGTGEGYTF
cdr3_nt: TGTGCCAGCAGTCCCGGGACAGGGGAGGGCTACACCTTC
j_call: TRBJ1-2
clone_size: NA
v_call: TRBV7-3
d_call: TRBD1

cdr3_aa: CASNRQVNTEAFF
cdr3_nt: TGTGCCAGCAATCGACAGGTGAACACTGAAGCTTTCTTT
j_call: TRBJ1-1
clone_size: NA
v_call: TRBV6-6
d_call: NA

cdr3_aa: CATSREMGLAGTTDTQYF
cdr3_nt: TGTGCCACCAGCAGAGAGATGGGTCTAGCGGGGACCACAGATACGCAGTATTTT
j_call: TRBJ2-3
clone_size: NA
v_call: TRBV15
d_call: TRBD2

cdr3_aa: CASSEERANQPQHF
cdr3_nt: TGTGCCAGCAGTGAAGAAAGAGCTAATCAGCCCCAGCATTTT
j_call: TRBJ1-5
clone_size: NA
v_call: TRBV6-1
d_call: NA

cdr3_aa: CASSFLAGGPNEQFF
cdr3_nt: TGTGCCAGCAGCTTCTTAGCGGGAGGGCCCAATGAGCAGTTCTTC
j_call: TRBJ2-1
clone_size: NA
v_call: TRBV7-7
d_call: TRBD2

cdr3_aa: CSVDGPGTGYPNTEAFF
cdr3_nt: TGCAGCGTTGACGGTCCCGGGACAGGGTACCCCAACACTGAAGCTTTCTTT
j_call: TRBJ1-1
clone_size: NA
v_call: TRBV29-1
d_call: TRBD1

cdr3_aa: CASSQVRVQEEGGDTEAFF
cdr3_nt: TGTGCCAGCAGCCAAGTCAGAGTACAGGAAGAGGGAGGGGACACTGAAGCTTTCTTT
j_call: TRBJ1-1
clone_size: few
v_call: TRBV3-1/TRBV3-2
d_call: NA

cdr3_aa: CASSSGQAGTGELFF
cdr3_nt: TGCGCCAGCAGCTCGGGACAGGCGGGCACCGGGGAGCTGTTTTTT
j_call: TRBJ2-2
clone_size: NA
v_call: TRBV5-1
d_call: TRBD1

cdr3_aa: CASSLGVAGGYEQYF
cdr3_nt: TGCGCCAGCAGCCTTGGGGTAGCGGGAGGTTACGAGCAGTACTTC
j_call: TRBJ2-7
clone_size: once
v_call: TRBV5-1
d_call: TRBD2

cdr3_aa: CASSQWAGNQPQHF
cdr3_nt: TGTGCCAGCAGCCAATGGGCAGGGAATCAGCCCCAGCATTTT
j_call: TRBJ1-5
clone_size: NA
v_call: TRBV3-1/TRBV3-2
d_call: NA

cdr3_aa: CAIIRDSNTGELFF
cdr3_nt: TGTGCCATCATTCGGGACTCTAACACCGGGGAGCTGTTTTTT
j_call: TRBJ2-2
clone_size: NA
v_call: TRBV10-3
d_call: NA

cdr3_aa: CASSVDIGGYTEAFF
cdr3_nt: TGTGCCAGCAGCGTAGATATAGGGGGATACACTGAAGCTTTCTTT
j_call: TRBJ1-1
clone_size: NA
v_call: TRBV9
d_call: NA

cdr3_aa: CASSEPPGTKYQETQYF
cdr3_nt: TGTGCCAGCAGTGAACCTCCGGGTACGAAGTACCAAGAGACCCAGTACTTC
j_call: TRBJ2-5
clone_size: NA
v_call: TRBV25-1
d_call: NA

cdr3_aa: CAWSSGNEQFF
cdr3_nt: TGTGCCTGGAGTTCGGGGAATGAGCAGTTCTTC
j_call: TRBJ2-1
clone_size: NA
v_call: TRBV30
d_call: NA

cdr3_aa: CASSATSGSEQYF
cdr3_nt: TGTGCCAGCAGCGCGACTAGCGGGAGCGAGCAGTACTTC
j_call: TRBJ2-7
clone_size: NA
v_call: TRBV11-3
d_call: TRBD2

cdr3_aa: CASSEELAGTGELFF
cdr3_nt: TGTGCCAGCAGTGAAGAACTAGCCGGGACCGGGGAGCTGTTTTTT
j_call: TRBJ2-2
clone_size: NA
v_call: TRBV2
d_call: NA

cdr3_aa: CAWRKAGGVGNQPQHF
cdr3_nt: TGTGCCTGGAGAAAGGCCGGGGGGGTGGGCAATCAGCCCCAGCATTTT
j_call: TRBJ1-5
clone_size: NA
v_call: TRBV30
d_call: NA

cdr3_aa: CASSSLAGAYNEQFF
cdr3_nt: TGCGCCAGCAGCTCGTTAGCGGGAGCCTACAATGAGCAGTTCTTC
j_call: TRBJ2-1
clone_size: once
v_call: TRBV5-1
d_call: TRBD2

cdr3_aa: CAWSVGQMETGNTIYF
cdr3_nt: TGTGCCTGGAGTGTAGGTCAGATGGAGACTGGAAACACCATATATTTT
j_call: TRBJ1-3
clone_size: NA
v_call: TRBV30
d_call: NA